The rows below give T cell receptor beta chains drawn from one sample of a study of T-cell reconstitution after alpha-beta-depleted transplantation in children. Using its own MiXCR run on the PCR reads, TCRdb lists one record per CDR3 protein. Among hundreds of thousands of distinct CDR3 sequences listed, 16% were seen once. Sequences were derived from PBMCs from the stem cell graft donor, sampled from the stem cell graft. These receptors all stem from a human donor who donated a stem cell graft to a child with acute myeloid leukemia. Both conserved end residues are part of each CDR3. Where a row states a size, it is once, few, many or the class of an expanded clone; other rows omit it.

CSVASEQFF,TRBJ2-1,many,TRBV29-1,9
CASSLQSPYRSYTF,TRBJ1-2,-,TRBV19,14
CSASRLARSADTQYF,TRBJ2-3,medium-sized,TRBV20-1,15
CAISQGGETEAFF,TRBJ1-1,once,TRBV10-3,13
CAQTGGSSGETQYF,TRBJ2-5,few,TRBV7-9,14
CSVERPGGPYNEQFF,TRBJ2-1,many,TRBV29-1,15
CASSSGTSGGWGTQYF,TRBJ2-3,many,TRBV7-2,16
CSVGRQGNTEAFF,TRBJ1-1,many,TRBV29-1,13
CSATRGSGTDTQYF,TRBJ2-3,many,TRBV20-1,14
CASSHGTGHEKLFF,TRBJ1-4,few,TRBV12-3/TRBV12-4,14
CAWTASGTGLETQYF,TRBJ2-5,-,TRBV30,15
CSAGTVRRNTIYF,TRBJ1-3,many,TRBV29-1,13
CASSERGTQETQYF,TRBJ2-5,few,TRBV4-1,14
CASSGGGRDTQYF,TRBJ2-3,few,TRBV5-1,13
CAAGAGRSYEQYF,TRBJ2-7,-,TRBV6-2/TRBV6-3,13
CASSSRVAGGGDEQFF,TRBJ2-1,-,TRBV12-3/TRBV12-4,16
CSARAAFPETQYF,TRBJ2-5,many,TRBV20-1,13
CASRWAGIGTEAFF,TRBJ1-1,many,TRBV28,14
CASSSSHASYNEQFF,TRBJ2-1,few,TRBV7-9,15
CASSPSGGFATNEKLFF,TRBJ1-4,-,TRBV28,17
CASSQVSQGAEAFF,TRBJ1-1,few,TRBV4-1,14
CSARQGARNYGYTF,TRBJ1-2,-,TRBV20-1,14
CASSFGGGSPHLGTDTQYF,TRBJ2-3,-,TRBV5-1,19
CASSQEAGGGYEQYF,TRBJ2-7,many,TRBV4-3,15
CASGTREADYGYTF,TRBJ1-2,-,TRBV12-3/TRBV12-4,14
CASSQVAGTGDGYTF,TRBJ1-2,-,TRBV4-3,15
CASSFQSHQETQYF,TRBJ2-5,-,TRBV5-6,14
CASSPDRANNEQFF,TRBJ2-1,few,TRBV6-1,14
CASSSGQGDYGYTF,TRBJ1-2,many,TRBV7-2,14
CATSDSTNEQFF,TRBJ2-1,-,TRBV24-1,12
CASSFSPSVTGELFF,TRBJ2-2,few,TRBV7-2,15
CASSSGLASEQYF,TRBJ2-7,-,TRBV13,13
CSAWLQTGRGGYTF,TRBJ1-2,many,TRBV20-1,14
CASSYGTADTQYF,TRBJ2-3,many,TRBV12-3/TRBV12-4,13
CASSQVAGGINNEQFF,TRBJ2-1,few,TRBV4-3,16
CASSAPVSEAFF,TRBJ1-1,-,TRBV28,12
CASSPGTKLFF,TRBJ1-4,many,TRBV5-5,11
CSARGIDRFYGYTF,TRBJ1-2,-,TRBV20-1,14
CASGRDSNSPLHF,TRBJ1-6,-,TRBV27,13
CATSPLAGGPVDTQYF,TRBJ2-3,-,TRBV15,16
CASGRNSYEQYF,TRBJ2-7,-,TRBV12-3/TRBV12-4,12
CASNEDNEQFF,TRBJ2-1,many,TRBV28,11
CASSSPWEVAFF,TRBJ1-1,-,TRBV12-3/TRBV12-4,12
CASSLGRNNQPQHF,TRBJ1-5,many,TRBV7-2,14
CSARGGQGVNTDTQYF,TRBJ2-3,many,TRBV20-1,16
CATSDRVTDTQYF,TRBJ2-3,once,TRBV15,13
CSATTGENQPQHF,TRBJ1-5,many,TRBV20-1,13
CSARFVSNQPQHF,TRBJ1-5,many,TRBV20-1,13